This T cell receptor beta chain originates from a study of shared clonotypes between healthy human individuals. As defined, naive CD8 cells were CD45RO-negative and positively selected for CCR7, with terminally differentiated effector memory CD45RA+ cells excluded. The authors ran the assay at deep level. The assay was immunoSEQ multiplex PCR, and TCRdb's table has in-frame clones only and misses some. The sample has over 2 million clones; about 95% are singletons. The origin of this receptor is a man aged 18-30 years in good health. The specimen sequenced was naive CD8+ T cells sorted from blood.

As DNA, the CDR3 is TGTGCCAGCAGCGACCCCATGAGGGGTCTATATACGCAGTATTTT. Translating it yields CASSDPMRGLYTQYF. This rearrangement joins TRBV6-5 to TRBJ2-3; either TRBD1 or TRBD2 may supply D (5 bases each). Germline V lookup: CDR1 MNHEY, CDR2 SVGAGI. This CDR3 comprises 15 residues. The V gene lost 6 bases and the J gene lost 7 bases, with 20 bases spanning the gap.